A selection of T cell receptor beta chains follows, all from one sample in a study of metastatic and nonmetastatic thyroid tumors. From the PCR reads, TCRdb re-called clones with MiXCR. This repertoire shows several thousand clones, 32% found once; its top ten account for about 9.4%. The sample consisted of tumor tissue. These receptors were taken from a female donor with papillary thyroid cancer or a benign thyroid nodule (not recorded which). Some clones in this sample may be carry-over from other donors' samples. The CDR3 runs from the conserved cysteine through the conserved F or W. A D gene is named only where the DNA matches it firmly. Clone size is shown for a subset of rows, as once, few, many or a class of expanded clone.

j_call clone_size d_call cdr3_length v_call cdr3_aa cdr3_nt
TRBJ2-7 NA TRBD2 15 TRBV4-2 CASSQEREATYEQYF TGTGCCAGCAGCCAAGAACGGGAGGCCACCTACGAGCAGTACTTC
TRBJ2-1 many NA 17 TRBV18 CASSPLLSGGRGNEQFF TGTGCCAGCTCACCACTGTTATCTGGGGGCAGGGGAAATGAGCAGTTCTTC
TRBJ1-1 many TRBD1 17 TRBV24-1 CATSDLRTGGQNTEAFF TGTGCCACCAGTGATTTAAGGACAGGGGGGCAAAACACTGAAGCTTTCTTT
TRBJ2-1 NA NA 14 TRBV20-1 CSASGGSEGNEQFF TGCAGTGCTAGTGGGGGAAGTGAAGGCAATGAGCAGTTCTTC
TRBJ2-5 NA NA 13 TRBV6-1 CASSRRPQETQYF TGTGCCAGCAGCCGCAGGCCTCAAGAGACCCAGTACTTC
TRBJ2-3 many NA 13 TRBV5-5 CASSLENTDTQYF TGTGCCAGCAGCTTGGAAAACACAGATACGCAGTATTTT
TRBJ1-2 NA TRBD1 15 TRBV6-1 CASRPLTGANYGYTF TGTGCCAGCAGACCCTTGACAGGGGCTAACTATGGCTACACCTTC
TRBJ1-1 NA NA 14 TRBV2 CASSEDLMNTEAFF TGTGCCAGCAGTGAAGACCTCATGAACACTGAAGCTTTCTTT
TRBJ1-5 many TRBD1 13 TRBV2 CASSGTGGQPQHF TGTGCCAGCAGTGGGACAGGGGGACAGCCCCAGCATTTT
TRBJ1-1 NA NA 13 TRBV2 CASSDRGGTEAFF TGTGCCAGCAGTGACCGCGGTGGCACGGAAGCTTTCTTT
TRBJ2-3 large NA 15 TRBV15 CATSSRGLGADTQYF TGTGCCACCAGCAGTAGGGGCCTTGGCGCAGATACGCAGTATTTT
TRBJ2-7 few NA 15 TRBV28 CASSSLGPTHYEQYF TGTGCCAGCAGTTCTCTGGGACCGACCCACTACGAGCAGTACTTC
TRBJ1-2 medium-sized NA 14 TRBV4-1 CASSQGSLLHGYTF TGCGCCAGCAGCCAAGGTTCCCTCCTTCATGGCTACACCTTC
TRBJ1-5 few TRBD1 12 TRBV20-1 CSARQGTQPQHF TGCAGTGCAAGACAGGGTACACAGCCCCAGCATTTT
TRBJ2-5 NA NA 16 TRBV24-1 CATSDLIGADQETQYF TGTGCCACCAGTGATTTGATCGGGGCGGATCAAGAGACCCAGTACTTC
TRBJ2-1 medium-sized TRBD2 15 TRBV9 CASSYGLADHNEQFF TGTGCCAGCAGCTACGGACTAGCGGACCACAATGAGCAGTTCTTC
TRBJ1-2 NA NA 15 TRBV5-4 CASSPVQAANYGYTF TGTGCCAGCAGCCCCGTACAGGCAGCTAACTATGGCTACACCTTC
TRBJ2-1 NA NA 10 TRBV11-3 CASGTQEQFF TGTGCCAGCGGAACACAAGAGCAGTTCTTC
TRBJ2-3 medium-sized TRBD1 19 TRBV10-1 CARHATTRGQGGLGDTQYF TGCGCCAGACACGCCACTACCCGGGGACAGGGGGGTTTAGGAGATACGCAGTATTTT
TRBJ2-1 once NA 14 TRBV5-1 CASSLWGPGNEQFF TGCGCCAGCAGTCTGTGGGGCCCCGGTAATGAGCAGTTCTTC
TRBJ2-3 large NA 12 TRBV15 CATSGNTDTQYF TGTGCCACCAGCGGGAATACAGATACGCAGTATTTT
TRBJ2-1 medium-sized TRBD2 16 TRBV6-2/TRBV6-3 CAASGRAGSSYNEQFF TGTGCCGCCAGCGGGAGGGCCGGGAGCTCCTACAATGAGCAGTTCTTC
TRBJ2-7 few TRBD2 15 TRBV4-1 CASSQEGAGVVEQYF TGCGCCAGCAGCCAAGAAGGGGCGGGAGTGGTCGAGCAGTACTTC
TRBJ1-5 medium-sized NA 14 TRBV4-2 CASSQEIRTQPQHF TGTGCCAGCAGCCAAGAAATTAGGACCCAGCCCCAGCATTTT
TRBJ2-6 NA NA 18 TRBV19 CGSSISGTGGSGANVLTF TGTGGCAGTAGTATTTCAGGGACTGGGGGCTCTGGGGCCAACGTCCTGACTTTC
TRBJ2-7 NA TRBD1 14 TRBV11-3 CASSADGTADEQYF TGTGCCAGCAGCGCGGACGGGACAGCGGACGAGCAGTACTTC
TRBJ2-7 NA NA 14 TRBV5-1 CASSLVPGTYEQYF TGCGCCAGCAGCTTGGTTCCAGGAACCTACGAGCAGTACTTC
TRBJ2-2 NA TRBD2 16 TRBV28 CASSLAGGSVTGELFF TGTGCCAGCAGTCTTGCCGGCGGGAGTGTCACCGGGGAGCTGTTTTTT
TRBJ2-7 few TRBD2 14 TRBV28 CASTRSSGAIEQYF TGTGCCAGCACGCGTAGTAGCGGGGCAATCGAGCAGTACTTC
TRBJ2-3 few NA 11 TRBV18 CASSRTDTQYF TGTGCCAGCTCTCGCACAGATACGCAGTATTTT
TRBJ2-1 NA TRBD1 17 TRBV9 CASSVEEPGTGNNEQFF TGTGCCAGCAGCGTAGAGGAACCCGGGACAGGGAACAATGAGCAGTTCTTC
TRBJ2-7 NA TRBD1 13 TRBV5-1 CASSWTGGDEQYF TGCGCCAGCAGCTGGACAGGGGGCGACGAGCAGTACTTC
TRBJ2-3 many TRBD2 17 TRBV20-1 CSARFPRGAGGGDTQYF TGCAGTGCTAGGTTCCCCCGGGGAGCGGGAGGGGGAGATACGCAGTATTTT
TRBJ2-5 many NA 14 TRBV5-6 CASSLAPGQETQYF TGTGCCAGCAGCTTGGCCCCCGGTCAAGAGACCCAGTACTTC
TRBJ2-7 medium-sized NA 15 TRBV11-2 CASSQGGSGGYEQYF TGTGCCAGCAGCCAGGGGGGGTCAGGAGGGTACGAGCAGTACTTC
TRBJ2-1 medium-sized NA 13 TRBV6-2/TRBV6-3 CASRKGGYNEQFF TGTGCCAGCAGAAAGGGGGGATACAATGAGCAGTTCTTC
TRBJ2-7 large NA 14 TRBV6-1 CASSKDSLLGEQYF TGTGCCAGCAGTAAGGACTCCCTTCTGGGTGAGCAGTACTTC
TRBJ2-7 many TRBD2 15 TRBV29-1 CSVEGLLAGASEQYF TGCAGCGTTGAAGGGTTATTAGCGGGAGCAAGCGAGCAGTACTTC
TRBJ2-7 NA NA 13 TRBV6-6 CASSYSPAYEQYF TGTGCCAGCAGTTACTCGCCCGCCTACGAGCAGTACTTC
TRBJ1-2 few TRBD1 13 TRBV29-1 CSVERQGDDGYTF TGCAGCGTTGAACGACAGGGGGACGATGGCTACACCTTC
TRBJ1-2 NA NA 15 TRBV6-2/TRBV6-3 CASSYSGPTAYGYTF TGTGCCAGCAGTTACTCCGGACCTACGGCTTATGGCTACACCTTC
TRBJ2-7 NA NA 12 TRBV5-1 CASSLGVGEQYF TGCGCCAGCAGCTTGGGGGTCGGCGAGCAGTACTTC
TRBJ2-1 medium-sized TRBD2 18 TRBV24-1 CATSERVTGTSAYNEQFF TGTGCCACCAGTGAAAGGGTAACGGGGACTAGCGCTTACAATGAGCAGTTCTTC
TRBJ2-6 NA NA 17 TRBV19 CAGSKGLTFSGANVLTF TGTGCCGGTAGTAAAGGACTGACCTTCTCCGGGGCCAACGTCCTGACTTTC
TRBJ2-1 NA TRBD2 15 TRBV5-1 CAGSLGVAGSGEQFF TGCGCCGGCAGCTTGGGGGTAGCGGGGAGTGGTGAGCAGTTCTTC
TRBJ2-7 few TRBD2 17 TRBV6-2/TRBV6-3 CASMRGGAGGLGREQYF TGTGCCAGCATGCGCGGGGGAGCGGGAGGGCTGGGTAGAGAGCAGTACTTC
TRBJ1-2 NA NA 15 TRBV27 CASFLGTGRQVDYTF TGTGCCAGCTTCCTCGGTACAGGACGGCAAGTGGACTACACCTTC
TRBJ1-2 medium-sized NA 14 TRBV10-3 CAISEHEVPYGYTF TGTGCCATCAGTGAGCACGAGGTTCCTTATGGCTACACCTTC